The 10 T cell receptor beta chains below were found in one sample sequenced in a study of blood T cell repertoires in COVID-19. TCRdb keeps only in-frame clones here, not all; method: immunoSEQ multiplex PCR. The sample records 150,000 to 200,000 clones, 89% being singletons. Sequencing used PBMCs or T cells enriched from blood (not recorded which). The receptor set was obtained from a woman under 30 who had recovered from COVID-19.

Here the CDR3 DNA reads TGTGCTAGTGGTTTGGGGTCTAGCGGGAGCGCAGATACGCAGTATTTT. This sequence encodes CASGLGSSGSADTQYF. The chain uses TRBV12-5 and TRBJ2-3; 10 bases are a match to TRBD2. The length of the CDR3 is 16 residues. Germline lookup yields CDR1 LGHNT and CDR2 FRNRAP. With V trimmed by 1 base and J by 4 bases, 5 bases remained unmatched.

The V call is TRBV11-2, the J call TRBJ2-7; TRBD2 is a possible D gene (6 bases). Germline CDR1 reads SGHAT; CDR2 reads FQNNGV. The CDR3 covers 12 residues. The ends were cut back, 3 bases at V and 6 bases at J, with 9 bases in the middle. CDR3: CASSLEGGEQYF. DNA of the CDR3: TGTGCCAGCAGCTTGGAGGGTGGCGAGCAGTACTTC.

The V gene is TRBV11-3, the J gene TRBJ2-7; 10 nucleotides match TRBD2. The V gene end was trimmed by 3 bases and the J gene end by 7 bases; junction bases not matched to a gene: 3. Germline V gene sequence: CDR1 SGHNT, CDR2 YENEEA. The CDR3 runs 13 residues. The CDR3 spells CASSLELAGEQYF. The CDR3 DNA sequence: TGTGCCAGCAGCTTGGAACTAGCGGGAGAGCAGTACTTC.

V usage is TRBV5-1 and J usage is TRBJ2-3, with 8 bases identical to TRBD1. V gave up 5 bases and J gave up 7 bases; unmatched junction bases: 12. Per the germline V gene, CDR1 is SGHRS and CDR2 is YFSETQ. This CDR3 region has 15 residues. The CDR3 sequence is CASRPTGERGNTQYF. The CDR3 nucleotides read TGCGCCAGCAGGCCGACAGGGGAGAGAGGGAATACGCAGTATTTT.

This clone has more than one count but fewer than ten. This rearrangement joins TRBV7-9 to TRBJ1-1, with D unclear. V shed 5 bases and J shed 3 bases, with 13 bases lying between them. CDR3 size: 14 residues. CDR1 and CDR2 from the germline V gene are SEHNR and FQNEAQ (reference sequence). The CDR3 loop is CASSPSGGDTEAFF. CDR3 in DNA: TGTGCCAGCAGCCCCTCGGGTGGAGACACTGAAGCTTTCTTT. The whole variable domain, filled in from reference TRBV7-9 and TRBJ1-1, reads DTGVSQNPRHKITKRGQNVTFRCDPISEHNRLYWYRQTLGQGPEFLTYFQNEAQLEKSRLLSDRFSAERPKGSFSTLEIQRTEQGDSAMYLCASSPSGGDTEAFFGQGTRLTVV.

The J gene is TRBJ2-7, the V gene TRBV27; 7 positions agree with TRBD1. V gave up 3 bases and J gave up 5 bases; unmatched junction bases: 7. This CDR3 comprises 14 residues. From germline, CDR1 is MNHEY and CDR2 SMNVEV (reference sequence). CDR3 sequence reads: CASSLDRSGNEQYF. CDR3 DNA sequence: TGTGCCAGCAGTTTGGACAGGTCCGGGAACGAGCAGTACTTC.

The chain couples TRBV3-1 (or the pseudogene TRBV3-2) to TRBJ2-3; TRBD1 agrees at 8 bases. V shed 0 bases and J 4 bases; nucleotides not matched to a gene: 9. CDR1 and CDR2 (germline): LGHDT, YNNKEL (reference sequence). The CDR3 contains 17 residues. The CDR3 protein is CASSQDLDRAMADTQYF. The CDR3 DNA reads TGTGCCAGCAGCCAAGATTTGGACAGGGCGATGGCAGATACGCAGTATTTT.

The V gene is TRBV6-5, the J gene TRBJ1-5; D uncertain. The CDR3 extends over 15 amino acids. The V and J ends lost 8 bases and 0 bases respectively, with 14 bases between them. Germline loops: CDR1 MNHEY, CDR2 SVGAGI. CDR3 sequence: CASSLNGDSNQPQHF. Written as DNA, the CDR3 is TGTGCCAGCTCTTTGAACGGGGATAGCAATCAGCCCCAGCATTTT.

The V and J genes are TRBV4-1 and TRBJ2-1, with 11 bases fitting TRBD2. Germline-derived CDR1 and CDR2 are MGHRA and YSYEKL. Trimming cost V 2 bases and J 9 bases; bases outside gene matches: 9. The length of the CDR3 is 16 residues. The CDR3 nucleotides are TGCGCCAGCAGCCAAACAACTAGCGGGAGTCGCCGTGAGCAGTTCTTC. Translating it yields CASSQTTSGSRREQFF.

For the CDR3, the DNA is TGCGCCAGCAGCCAATCGTTGCAAGAGACCCAGTACTTC. It yields the protein CASSQSLQETQYF. The chain carries TRBV4-1 and TRBJ2-5, with D uncertain. Germline V gene data show CDR1 as MGHRA and CDR2 as YSYEKL. V lost 2 bases to trimming and J lost 2 bases, with 6 bases between them. The CDR3 runs 13 residues.